A single sample is the source of the 21 T cell receptor beta chains below, sequenced in a study of CD8 T cells in ankylosing spondylitis (dated by TCRdb to between 2016 and 2019). Library preparation used 5' RACE. The data were produced on an Illumina HiSeq 2500. TCRdb cleaned the public reads at Q25 with fastp, built clones with MiXCR and kept in-frame beta chains. Each CDR3 protein appears once, grouped with its most common genes and DNA. In all, the sample holds 290,000 or so distinct CDR3 sequences, and around 20% of those were seen once. Around 3.2% of the sample lies in the top ten. Sequencing was performed on blood, either unsorted or a sorted T cell fraction (not recorded which). These receptors were collected from a female donor with ankylosing spondylitis or in good health (not recorded which).

The rearrangement uses TRBV6-5 and TRBJ2-4; D gene unclear. V dropped 0 bases and J dropped 8 bases, with 8 bases sitting between them. Germline assignment: CDR1 MNHEY and CDR2 SVGAGI. The CDR3 spans 13 residues. For the CDR3, the DNA is TGTGCCAGCAGTTACTCTGGACCGGACATTCAGTACTTC. It translates to CASSYSGPDIQYF.

This clonotype has more than one count but fewer than ten. The CDR3 DNA is TGTGCCAGCAGCCCCCCAAGCCTCTACGAGCAGTACTTC. This translates into CASSPPSLYEQYF. V and J are TRBV28 and TRBJ2-7; no reliable D call. The CDR3 is 13 amino acids. CDR1 is MDHEN and CDR2 is SYDVKM in the germline V gene. Trimming removed 6 bases at V and 3 bases at J, with 12 bases between. Complete variable domain (other parts from reference TRBV28 and TRBJ2-7): DVKVTQSSRYLVKRTGEKVFLECVQDMDHENMFWYRQDPGLGLRLIYFSYDVKMKEKGDIPEGYSVSREKKERFSLILESASTNQTSMYLCASSPPSLYEQYFGPGTRLTVT.

The rearrangement joins TRBV10-1 to TRBJ2-1; no clear D gene. The V gene lost 8 bases and the J gene lost 4 bases, with 21 bases spanning the gap. From germline, CDR1 is WNHNN and CDR2 SYGVQD (reference sequence). The length of the CDR3 is 16 residues. The CDR3 sequence: CASSGLNTRAYNEQFF. The CDR3, as DNA: TGCGCCAGCTCGGGTCTCAACACCCGTGCTTACAATGAGCAGTTCTTC.

This clonotype was detected many times. This rearrangement joins TRBV12-3 or TRBV12-4 to TRBJ1-1; 7 positions match TRBD1. J gave up 2 bases and V 7 bases, and 7 bases lay outside the gene matches. The CDR3 is 14 residues long. CDR3 bases: TGTGCCAGCATCCTGGGACAGAGTAACACTGAAGCTTTCTTT. Its translation: CASILGQSNTEAFF.

This clonotype appeared a single time. The chain carries TRBV10-3 and TRBJ1-3; 9 bases are a match to TRBD1. V was pared by 8 bases and J by 0 bases, with 5 bases of the junction left unmatched. The CDR3 has 15 amino acids. CDR1 and CDR2 (germline): ENHRY, SYGVKD. CDR3 sequence reads: CAIRQGESSGNTIYF. CDR3 coding DNA: TGTGCCATCCGACAGGGGGAGAGCTCTGGAAACACCATATATTTT.

This clonotype was seen more than once but under ten times. The chain has TRBV5-1 and TRBJ2-2; weak D call: TRBD2 (6 bases). Trimming stripped 0 bases from V and 10 bases from J, with 16 bases between. From germline, CDR1 is SGHRS and CDR2 YFSETQ. This CDR3 has 15 amino acids. For the CDR3, the DNA is TGCGCCAGCAGCTTGGTGGGAGGCCCGGAGGAGGAGCTGTTTTTT. Its protein is CASSLVGGPEEELFF.

The chain employs TRBV7-9 and TRBJ1-2, with 10 positions matching TRBD1. After removal of 5 bases from V and 7 bases from J, the junction contained 10 bases not matched to a gene. Germline CDR1 SEHNR, CDR2 FQNEAQ (reference sequence). The CDR3 has 15 residues. The CDR3 DNA reads TGTGCCAGCAGCCCCCCGGGACAGGGGTTTATTGGCTACACCTTC. It specifies CASSPPGQGFIGYTF.

This clonotype appeared a few times. This chain uses TRBV12-3 or TRBV12-4 with TRBJ2-7; D unresolved. The V end was cut by 0 bases, the J end by 5 bases, with 8 bases between. This CDR3 has 13 residues. The DNA for the CDR3 is TGTGCCAGCAGTTTAGCGACCATTGACGAGCAGTACTTC. It is translated as CASSLATIDEQYF.

This clonotype was detected many times. This chain uses TRBV29-1 with TRBJ1-1, with a weak D call TRBD1 (5 bases). Germline V CDR1 and CDR2: SQVTM, ANQGSEA. V lost 1 base to trimming and J lost 11 bases, with 20 bases between them. The length of the CDR3 is 14 residues. CDR3 DNA: TGCAGCGTTGAAGGGGGGTATACGGGCAGAACGGCTTTCTTT. Translation: CSVEGGYTGRTAFF.

This clonotype was detected only once. The chain links TRBV7-9 to TRBJ2-7, with a tentative D call TRBD1 (5 bases). This CDR3 is built from 16 residues. Germline V gene lookup returns CDR1 SEHNR and CDR2 FQNEAQ (reference sequence). Trimming shortened V by 4 bases and J by 0 bases, and 16 bases separated the two germline ends. The CDR3 sequence: CASSWGFATDSYEQYF. The CDR3 DNA is TGTGCCAGCAGCTGGGGCTTTGCGACAGACTCCTACGAGCAGTACTTC.

In its sample, this clonotype was seen many times. The chain joins TRBV28 to TRBJ1-2, with 10 bases lining up with TRBD1. After removal of 6 bases from V and 4 bases from J, the junction contained 14 bases not matched to a gene. The CDR3 contains 17 residues. From germline, CDR1 is MDHEN and CDR2 SYDVKM. CDR3 residues: CASSTRTGGPSTYGYTF. CDR3 in DNA: TGTGCCAGCAGCACCCGGACAGGGGGGCCCTCCACCTATGGCTACACCTTC.

The gene calls are TRBV12-3 or TRBV12-4 and TRBJ2-1; D assignment may be TRBD1 or TRBD2 (5 bases each). CDR3 length: 13 residues. V was clipped by 7 bases and J by 0 bases, with 7 bases between them. CDR3 in DNA: TGTGCCAGCAAGGGGAGCTCCTACAATGAGCAGTTCTTC. Its translation is CASKGSSYNEQFF.

V is TRBV30 and J is TRBJ2-2; 8 nucleotides align to TRBD2. The CDR3 length is 15 residues. Germline lookup yields CDR1 GTSNPN and CDR2 SVGIG (reference sequence). After removal of 4 bases from V and 4 bases from J, the junction contained 8 bases not matched to a gene. In DNA form, the CDR3 reads TGTGCCTGGAATAGCCGGGGGGGTGGCACCGGGGAGCTGTTTTTT. Its protein product is CAWNSRGGGTGELFF. The full variable domain, in which reference TRBV30 and TRBJ2-2 provide the parts outside the CDR3, is SQTIHQWPATLVQPVGSPLSLECTVEGTSNPNLYWYRQAAGRGLQLLFYSVGIGQISSEVPQNLSASRPQDRQFILSSKKLLLSDSGFYLCAWNSRGGGTGELFFGEGSRLTVL.

The rearrangement uses TRBV7-9 and TRBJ1-3; unclear D gene. Germline assignment: CDR1 SEHNR and CDR2 FQNEAQ (reference sequence). There are 14 residues in the CDR3. Trimming left V 5 bases short and J 2 bases short, with 10 bases between. CDR3 coding DNA: TGTGCCAGCAGCCTAAGGACTGCTGGAAACACCATATATTTT. It encodes CASSLRTAGNTIYF.

The rearrangement joins TRBV27 to TRBJ1-1, with D unresolved. The germline V and J ends were trimmed by 7 bases and 1 base, with 4 bases remaining between them. CDR3 length equals 11 residues. The germline CDR1 and CDR2 sequences are MNHEY and SMNVEV (reference sequence). The CDR3 sequence: CASIRNTEAFF. The CDR3 nucleotides read TGTGCCAGCATAAGGAACACTGAAGCTTTCTTT.

The gene calls are TRBV6-2 or TRBV6-3 and TRBJ1-5; possible D gene TRBD1, 6 bases. Germline lookup yields CDR1 MNHEY and CDR2 SVGEGT. The CDR3 runs 14 residues. Trimming cost V 6 bases and J 0 bases, with 9 bases left between them. CDR3 protein: CASRSGVSNQPQHF. In nucleotides, the CDR3 is TGTGCCAGCAGGTCAGGGGTTAGCAATCAGCCCCAGCATTTT.

The chain has TRBV12-3 or TRBV12-4 and TRBJ1-1, with D perhaps TRBD1 (5 bases). The CDR3 has 13 residues. V gave up 3 bases and J gave up 3 bases, with 8 bases separating them. CDR3 nucleotide sequence: TGTGCCAGCAGTTTCACAGGCTACACTGAAGCTTTCTTT. Translation: CASSFTGYTEAFF.

The V and J genes are TRBV3-1 and TRBJ1-2; D remains unclear. The CDR3 is 15 amino acids. V lost 0 bases and J lost 3, with 11 bases in between. Germline values: CDR1 LGHDT, CDR2 YNNKEL (reference sequence). The CDR3 loop reads CASSQDLSPDYGYTF. CDR3 nucleotide sequence: TGTGCCAGCAGCCAAGATCTGAGCCCCGACTATGGCTACACCTTC.

In its sample, this clonotype was seen many times. The V call is TRBV29-1, the J call TRBJ1-1; D is ambiguous. Germline V lookup: CDR1 SQVTM, CDR2 ANQGSEA. The ends were cut back, 5 bases at V and 0 bases at J, with 10 bases in the middle. The CDR3 runs 13 residues. The CDR3: CSVPSRMNTEAFF. The CDR3 region has the DNA TGCAGCGTTCCGAGCAGGATGAACACTGAAGCTTTCTTT.

This clonotype was seen at least ten times. This chain joins TRBV10-3 and TRBJ1-1; tentative D call: TRBD1 (5 bases). The CDR3 extends over 13 amino acids. Germline CDR1 and CDR2: ENHRY and SYGVKD. Trimming shortened V by 3 bases and J by 10 bases, and 15 bases separated the two germline ends. The CDR3 loop reads CAISDVGRHGAFF. In nucleotides, the CDR3 is TGTGCCATCAGTGACGTGGGACGGCACGGAGCTTTCTTT.

The rearrangement joins TRBV28 to TRBJ2-1; the D is unclear. Germline CDR1 MDHEN, CDR2 SYDVKM. V lost 4 bases, J lost 8 bases, and 6 bases lay in between. This CDR3 has 11 residues. The DNA of the CDR3 is TGTGCCAGCAGTTCCTTGCATGAGCAGTTCTTC. Amino acids: CASSSLHEQFF.